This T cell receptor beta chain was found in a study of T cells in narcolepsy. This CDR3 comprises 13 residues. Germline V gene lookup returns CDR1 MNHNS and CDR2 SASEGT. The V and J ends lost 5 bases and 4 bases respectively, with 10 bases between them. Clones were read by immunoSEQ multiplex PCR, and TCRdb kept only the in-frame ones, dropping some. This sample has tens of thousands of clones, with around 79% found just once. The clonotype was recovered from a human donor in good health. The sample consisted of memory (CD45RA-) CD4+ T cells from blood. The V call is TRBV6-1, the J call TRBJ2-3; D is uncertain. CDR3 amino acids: CASSSVRADTQYF. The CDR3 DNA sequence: TGTGCCAGCAGTAGTGTAAGGGCAGATACGCAGTATTTT.